Reported below is one T cell receptor beta chain. The antigen is unknown. These data come from a study of T cells in Graves' hyperthyroidism and ophthalmopathy. Regarding the study as a whole: In the analysis, a 13 V-J model separated ophthalmopathy from stable hyperthyroidism.

RNA transcripts gave rise to amplified TCR beta CDR3 regions. Primed by the HTBI set, a first-round RT-PCR was run on the TCR CDR3. TCRdb processed the multiplex PCR reads anew with MiXCR; each CDR3 protein has one entry. The repertoire has about 610,000 distinct CDR3 sequences, 14% to 15% of them found once; the top ten carry 4% to 5.5%. This sequence was found in a middle-aged woman with Graves' ophthalmopathy. Sequences were obtained from blood.

CDR3 loop: CASSVTGTGGHEQYF. DNA of the CDR3: TGTGCCAGCAGTGTAACCGGGACAGGGGGCCACGAGCAGTACTTC. This chain links TRBV12-3 or TRBV12-4 with TRBJ2-7, with 12 bases identical to TRBD1. The CDR3 sequence is 15 residues long. V was clipped by 5 bases and J by 5 bases; unmatched bases: 7.